These T cell receptor beta chains were read from a single sample in a study of beta chain features in type 1 diabetes. Produced via immunoSEQ multiplex PCR; TCRdb's table is partial and in-frame only. The top ten hold under 0.85% of the sample, which has around 170,000 clones, approximately 8.8% seen once. Sequenced material: central memory CD4+ T cells from blood. Source of these receptors: a woman in her twenties or thirties with type 1 diabetes. CDR3s include the opening cysteine and the closing phenylalanine or tryptophan. The D gene is left open where the match is weak. Size is omitted from some rows. Given values are once, few, many or a class for expanded clones.

cdr3_aa | cdr3_nt | clone_size | d_call | j_call | v_call
CASSRDRGYEQYF | TGTGCCAGCTCACGGGACAGGGGCTACGAGCAGTACTTC | few | TRBD1 | TRBJ2-7 | TRBV18
CASSLTASSGDTEAFF | TGTGCCAGCAGCCTGACAGCCTCCTCGGGGGACACTGAAGCTTTCTTT | few | - | TRBJ1-1 | TRBV4-2
CASHAGGTEAFF | TGTGCCAGCCACGCGGGTGGCACTGAAGCTTTCTTT | - | - | TRBJ1-1 | TRBV7-2
CASSFSGAGTQPQHF | TGTGCCAGCAGCTTTAGCGGGGCTGGGACTCAGCCCCAGCATTTT | - | - | TRBJ1-5 | TRBV28
CASSGDRGDEQFF | TGTGCCAGCAGTGGAGACAGGGGCGATGAGCAGTTCTTC | many | TRBD1 | TRBJ2-1 | TRBV2
CASSGSGRGEQYF | TGTGCCAGCAGTGGGTCCGGTCGTGGGGAGCAGTACTTC | few | - | TRBJ2-5 | TRBV2
CASSSGLETYEQYF | TGTGCCAGCAGCTCGGGACTGGAGACCTACGAGCAGTACTTC | - | - | TRBJ2-7 | TRBV7-9
CASSQTGRRSSYNEQFF | TGCGCCAGCAGTCAAACGGGAAGAAGGAGCTCCTACAATGAGCAGTTCTTC | - | - | TRBJ2-1 | TRBV23-1
CASSLEGGTGNTIYF | TGCGCCAGCAGCTTGGAAGGGGGCACTGGAAACACCATATATTTT | few | TRBD1 | TRBJ1-3 | TRBV5-1
CASSVDTNSNQPQHF | TGTGCCAGCAGTGTGGACACAAATAGCAATCAGCCCCAGCATTTT | many | - | TRBJ1-5 | TRBV2
CASRRDRMQPQHF | TGTGCCAGCAGACGGGACAGGATGCAGCCCCAGCATTTT | - | TRBD1 | TRBJ1-5 | TRBV7-8
CSVAHRFGGGYTF | TGCAGCGTTGCCCACCGGTTTGGTGGTGGCTACACCTTC | few | - | TRBJ1-2 | TRBV29-1
CASSLRGQNPQHF | TGTGCCAGCAGTTTAAGGGGACAGAACCCCCAGCATTTT | - | TRBD1 | TRBJ1-5 | TRBV27
CASRPPDRRETQYF | TGTGCCAGCAGGCCCCCCGACAGGAGAGAGACCCAGTACTTC | - | - | TRBJ2-5 | TRBV28
CASSHLSGRALTGELFF | TGTGCCAGCAGCCACCTGAGCGGGAGGGCCCTCACCGGGGAGCTGTTTTTT | - | TRBD2 | TRBJ2-2 | TRBV7-3
CAWDGGQVMNTEAFF | TGTGCCTGGGATGGGGGACAGGTTATGAACACTGAAGCTTTCTTT | few | TRBD1 | TRBJ1-1 | TRBV30
CASSRTVLTTNEKLFF | TGTGCCAGCTCGAGAACAGTTCTTACAACTAATGAAAAACTGTTTTTT | - | - | TRBJ1-4 | TRBV18
CASSAGATNEKLFF | TGTGCCAGCAGCGCAGGTGCAACTAATGAAAAACTGTTTTTT | few | - | TRBJ1-4 | TRBV9
CASSTGQGTYGYTF | TGTGCCAGCTCCACGGGACAGGGCACCTATGGCTACACCTTC | few | TRBD1 | TRBJ1-2 | TRBV18
CSVEGFGTGIRNEQFF | TGCAGCGTTGAAGGATTCGGGACAGGGATTCGTAATGAGCAGTTCTTC | few | TRBD1 | TRBJ2-1 | TRBV29-1
CASSLAPSGSTDTQYF | TGTGCCAGCAGCTTAGCGCCCAGCGGTAGCACAGATACGCAGTATTTT | - | - | TRBJ2-3 | TRBV7-6
CASSPIGDSLGYGYTF | TGTGCCAGCTCACCGATAGGGGACAGCCTTGGCTATGGCTACACCTTC | - | TRBD1 | TRBJ1-2 | TRBV18
CASSQGSNTEAFF | TGCGCCAGCAGCCAGGGATCGAACACTGAAGCTTTCTTT | - | - | TRBJ1-1 | TRBV5-1
CASRRLAGGDEQFF | TGTGCCAGCAGGAGACTAGCGGGAGGGGATGAGCAGTTCTTC | few | TRBD2 | TRBJ2-1 | TRBV6-6
CAWSEGQTGGDIQYF | TGTGCCTGGAGTGAGGGACAGACCGGCGGGGACATTCAGTACTTC | - | - | TRBJ2-4 | TRBV30
CATTYTGGSYNEQFF | TGTGCCACCACATACACAGGGGGTTCCTACAATGAGCAGTTCTTC | - | TRBD1 | TRBJ2-1 | TRBV2
CASSLGSADQPQHF | TGCGCCAGCAGCTTGGGTAGCGCGGATCAGCCCCAGCATTTT | - | - | TRBJ1-5 | TRBV5-1
CASRPGQNYYEQYF | TGTGCCAGTCGACCGGGACAGAATTACTACGAGCAGTACTTC | - | TRBD1 | TRBJ2-7 | TRBV19
CASSYYDSASGNTIYF | TGTGCCAGCAGTTACTATGACAGTGCCTCTGGAAACACCATATATTTT | - | - | TRBJ1-3 | TRBV6-5
CATRGGPLSNQPQHF | TGTGCCACCCGAGGAGGTCCCCTTAGCAATCAGCCCCAGCATTTT | few | - | TRBJ1-5 | TRBV19
CASSTAVAGSTDTQYF | TGTGCCAGCAGCACCGCCGTAGCGGGTAGTACAGATACGCAGTATTTT | - | TRBD2 | TRBJ2-3 | TRBV7-9
CASSLRTVYEQYF | TGTGCCAGCAGTTTACGGACAGTTTACGAGCAGTACTTC | - | - | TRBJ2-7 | TRBV28
CSAQGNTEAFF | TGCAGCGCACAGGGGAACACTGAAGCTTTCTTT | few | - | TRBJ1-1 | TRBV29-1
CASTLLGSREKLFF | TGTGCCAGCACGCTCCTCGGGAGTCGGGAAAAACTGTTTTTT | few | - | TRBJ1-4 | TRBV6-5
CSARGVREQYF | TGCAGTGCTAGAGGCGTGCGGGAGCAGTACTTC | - | - | TRBJ2-7 | TRBV20-1
CASSKHTGGGYEAFF | TGTGCCAGTAGTAAGCACACGGGCGGAGGGTATGAAGCTTTCTTT | few | - | TRBJ1-1 | TRBV19
CASSLGNTGLAVGEQYF | TGCGCCAGCAGCTTGGGTAATACGGGACTAGCAGTGGGCGAGCAGTACTTC | few | TRBD2 | TRBJ2-7 | TRBV5-1
CASSLEGTGYQPQHF | TGTGCCAGCAGCTTGGAAGGGACAGGGTATCAGCCCCAGCATTTT | - | TRBD1 | TRBJ1-5 | TRBV5-6
CASSLYTSGGDTQYF | TGCGCCAGCAGCTTGTATACTAGCGGTGGAGATACGCAGTATTTT | few | TRBD2 | TRBJ2-3 | TRBV5-1
CAITPTQQGTDTQYF | TGTGCCATCACCCCAACCCAACAGGGAACAGATACGCAGTATTTT | once | - | TRBJ2-3 | TRBV10-3
CASSVTTGTGNQPQHF | TGTGCCAGCAGCGTTACGACAGGGACGGGCAATCAGCCCCAGCATTTT | - | TRBD1 | TRBJ1-5 | TRBV9
CASRRIDSNTEAFF | TGTGCCAGCAGACGAATTGACAGTAACACTGAAGCTTTCTTT | few | - | TRBJ1-1 | TRBV27
CASCTSGASTDTQYF | TGCGCCAGCTGTACTAGCGGAGCCAGCACAGATACGCAGTATTTT | - | TRBD2 | TRBJ2-3 | TRBV5-1
CSAGGSYEQYF | TGCAGCGCCGGCGGGTCCTACGAGCAGTACTTC | few | - | TRBJ2-7 | TRBV29-1
CASSSPRGFGGYTF | TGTGCCAGCAGCTCTCCCAGGGGGTTCGGAGGCTACACCTTC | few | TRBD1 | TRBJ1-2 | TRBV7-2
CSVVGTSTDTQYF | TGCAGCGTTGTGGGGACTAGCACAGATACGCAGTATTTT | - | - | TRBJ2-3 | TRBV29-1
CACYRAMNTEAFF | TGTGCCTGTTACAGGGCGATGAACACTGAAGCTTTCTTT | - | - | TRBJ1-1 | TRBV30
CASRKDNHYNEQFF | TGTGCCAGCAGAAAAGACAATCACTACAATGAGCAGTTCTTC | few | - | TRBJ2-1 | TRBV11-2